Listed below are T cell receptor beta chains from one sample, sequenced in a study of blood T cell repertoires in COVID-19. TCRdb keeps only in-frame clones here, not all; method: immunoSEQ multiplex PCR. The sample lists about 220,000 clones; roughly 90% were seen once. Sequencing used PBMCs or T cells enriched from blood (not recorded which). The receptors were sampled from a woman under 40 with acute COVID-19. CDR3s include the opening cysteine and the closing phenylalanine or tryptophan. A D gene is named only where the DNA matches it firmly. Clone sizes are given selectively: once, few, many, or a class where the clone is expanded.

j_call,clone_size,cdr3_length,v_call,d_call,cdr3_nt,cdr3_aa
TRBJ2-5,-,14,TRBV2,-,TGTGCCAGCAGAGACAGATCCTACGGGGAGACCCAGTACTTC,CASRDRSYGETQYF
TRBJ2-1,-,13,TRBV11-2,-,TGTGCCAGCAGCTTCAGCAGTCTAGGTGAGCAGTTCTTC,CASSFSSLGEQFF
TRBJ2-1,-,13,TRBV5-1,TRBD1,TGCGCCAGCAGTACGGACAGGGTCGGTGAGCAGTTCTTC,CASSTDRVGEQFF
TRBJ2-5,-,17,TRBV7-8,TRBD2,TGTGCCAGCAGCTTAGCGTCAGCTAGCGGGGGTTTGGAGACCCAGTACTTC,CASSLASASGGLETQYF
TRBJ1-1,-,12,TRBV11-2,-,TGTGCCAGCAGCTTAGCGGGGGGGGTTGCTTTCTTT,CASSLAGGVAFF
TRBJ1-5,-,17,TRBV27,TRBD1,TGTGCCAGCAGTTTAAGGGGACAGGGCTATAGCAATCAGCCCCAGCATTTT,CASSLRGQGYSNQPQHF
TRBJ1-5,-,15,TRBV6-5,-,TGTGCCAGCGCATGGGGGGGAAATAGCAATCAGCCCCAGCATTTT,CASAWGGNSNQPQHF
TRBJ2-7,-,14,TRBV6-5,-,TGTGCCAGCAGAAGCGGGCAGGACGGGGACGAGCAGTACTTC,CASRSGQDGDEQYF
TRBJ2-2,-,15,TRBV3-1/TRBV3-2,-,TGTGCCAGCAGCCAAGGGGCAGGGGAAACCGGGGAGCTGTTTTTT,CASSQGAGETGELFF
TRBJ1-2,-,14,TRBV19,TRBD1,TGTGCCAGTAGCCCAGACAGGGGGCACTATGGCTACACCTTC,CASSPDRGHYGYTF
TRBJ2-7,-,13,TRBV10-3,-,TGTGCCATCAGTGGGGCGGGGAGCTACGAGCAGTACTTC,CAISGAGSYEQYF
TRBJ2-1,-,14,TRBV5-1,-,TGCGCCAGCAGCTTGGTGACCGACGGGGGTGAGCAGTTCTTC,CASSLVTDGGEQFF
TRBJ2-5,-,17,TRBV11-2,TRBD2,TGTGCCAGCAGCTTAAGGGGGACTAGCGGGGGGCAAGAGACCCAGTACTTC,CASSLRGTSGGQETQYF
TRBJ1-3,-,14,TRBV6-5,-,TGTGCCAGCACAGGGCAGCTCTCTGGAAACACCATATATTTT,CASTGQLSGNTIYF
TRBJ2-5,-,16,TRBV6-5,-,TGTGCCAGCAGTTACTCCCCTCTAGTGCCACAAGAGACCCAGTACTTC,CASSYSPLVPQETQYF
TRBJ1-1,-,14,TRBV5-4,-,TGTGCCAGCAGCCCCTCCCAGGGGATCACTGAAGCTTTCTTT,CASSPSQGITEAFF
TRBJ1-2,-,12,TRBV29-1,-,TGCAGCGTTGGGGGAGGGACACGGGGCTACACCTTC,CSVGGGTRGYTF
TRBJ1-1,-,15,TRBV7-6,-,TGTGCCAGCAGCTTAGCGTTGTCAGGGGAGACTGAAGCTTTCTTT,CASSLALSGETEAFF
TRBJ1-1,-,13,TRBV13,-,TGTGCCAGCATCGTCGGGGGAGGGACTGAAGCTTTCTTT,CASIVGGGTEAFF
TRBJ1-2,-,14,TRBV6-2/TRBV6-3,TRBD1,TGTGCCAGCAGTTCCTTGACAGGGGACTATGGCTACACCTTC,CASSSLTGDYGYTF
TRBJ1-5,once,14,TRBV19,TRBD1,TGTGCCAGTACCCGACAGGGGGCTCATCAGCCCCAGCATTTT,CASTRQGAHQPQHF
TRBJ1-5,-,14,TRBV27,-,TGTGCCAGCAGTTTATCAGCTTTAAATCAGCCCCAGCATTTT,CASSLSALNQPQHF
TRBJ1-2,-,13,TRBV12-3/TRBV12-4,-,TGTGCCAGCAGCTTGGAGGGGTCCGGGGGCTACACCTTC,CASSLEGSGGYTF
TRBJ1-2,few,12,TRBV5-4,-,TGTGCCAGCAGCTTGTGGAGGGATGGCTACACCTTC,CASSLWRDGYTF
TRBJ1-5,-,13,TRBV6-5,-,TGTGGGGGGGGGAGGGGATTTGGTCAGCCCCAGCATTTT,CGGGRGFGQPQHF
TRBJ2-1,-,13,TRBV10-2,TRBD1,TGCGCCAGCAGCGCGGACAGGAAATATGAGCAGTTCTTC,CASSADRKYEQFF
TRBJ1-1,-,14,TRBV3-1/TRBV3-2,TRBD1,TGTGCCAGCAGCCAGGCGGGACAGGAGATGGAAGCTTTCTTT,CASSQAGQEMEAFF
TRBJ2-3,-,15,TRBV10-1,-,TGCGCCAGCAGTGAAGCGGATCCCGGCACAGATACGCAGTATTTT,CASSEADPGTDTQYF
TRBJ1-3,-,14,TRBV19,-,TGTGCCAGTAGTATATACAGTCGTGGAAACACCATATATTTT,CASSIYSRGNTIYF
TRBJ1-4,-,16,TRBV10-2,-,TGCGCCAGCAGTGAAGGTGGGGGGAGAACTAATGAAAAACTGTTTTTT,CASSEGGGRTNEKLFF
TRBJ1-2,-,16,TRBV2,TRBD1,TGTGCCAGCAGTGACCGGGACAGGATCGCTAACTATGGCTACACCTTC,CASSDRDRIANYGYTF
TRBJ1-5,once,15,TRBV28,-,TGTGCCAGCACACTGGGAGGGGTCGGCAATCAGCCCCAGCATTTT,CASTLGGVGNQPQHF
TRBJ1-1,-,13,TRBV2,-,TGTGCCAGCAGTACCTTGACAGACACTGAAGCTTTCTTT,CASSTLTDTEAFF
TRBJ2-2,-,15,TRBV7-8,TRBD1,TGTGCCAGCAGCTTTATAACAGGGGGCACCGGGGAGCTGTTTTTT,CASSFITGGTGELFF
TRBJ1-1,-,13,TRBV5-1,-,TGCGCCAGCAGCCCAGGGCCGGGCACTGAAGCTTTCTTT,CASSPGPGTEAFF
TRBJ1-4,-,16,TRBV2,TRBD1,TGTGCCAGCAGTCATCCGGGACAGACGACTAATGAAAAACTGTTTTTT,CASSHPGQTTNEKLFF
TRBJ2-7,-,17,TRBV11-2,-,TGTGCCAGCAGCCCAACGACCGTCACCGGGACACCCTACGAGCAGTACTTC,CASSPTTVTGTPYEQYF
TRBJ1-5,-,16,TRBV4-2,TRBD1,TGTGCCAGCAGCCAAGATCATTCGGGGGACAGTCAGCCCCAGCATTTT,CASSQDHSGDSQPQHF
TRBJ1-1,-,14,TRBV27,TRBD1,TGTGCCAGCAGAGACAGGGGCCTAGGGACTGAAGCTTTCTTT,CASRDRGLGTEAFF
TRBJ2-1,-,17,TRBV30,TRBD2,TGTGCCTGGAGGAAGCGGGGGGAGTTTAGCTCCTACAATGAGCAGTTCTTC,CAWRKRGEFSSYNEQFF
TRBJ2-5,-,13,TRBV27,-,TGTGCCAGCAAAAGGGAGTACCAAGAGACCCAGTACTTC,CASKREYQETQYF
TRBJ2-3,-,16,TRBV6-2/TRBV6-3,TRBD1,TGTGCCAGCAGTTACTCGACAGGGTTTAGCGCAGATACGCAGTATTTT,CASSYSTGFSADTQYF
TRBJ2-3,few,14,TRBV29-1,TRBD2,TGCAGCGGTAGCGGGGGGTCGAGCACAGATACGCAGTATTTT,CSGSGGSSTDTQYF
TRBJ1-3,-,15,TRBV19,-,TGTGCCAGTACCCCCCGGCTAGACTCTGGAAACACCATATATTTT,CASTPRLDSGNTIYF
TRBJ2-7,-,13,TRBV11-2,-,TGTGCCAGCAGCCTGACTGATTCCTACGAGCAGTACTTC,CASSLTDSYEQYF
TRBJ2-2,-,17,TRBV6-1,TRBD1,TGTGCCAGCAGTGAAGGGGGACAGAGGATAGCCACCGGGGAGCTGTTTTTT,CASSEGGQRIATGELFF
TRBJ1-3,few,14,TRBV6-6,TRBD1,TGTGCCAGCAGGACCGGGACAGGGTGGAACACCATATATTTT,CASRTGTGWNTIYF
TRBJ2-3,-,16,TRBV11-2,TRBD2,TGTGCCAGCGGAACTCTAGAGCGGGGGGGTCTAGATACGCAGTATTTT,CASGTLERGGLDTQYF
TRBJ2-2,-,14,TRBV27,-,TGTGCCAGCAGTTTAGGACTTTACACCGGGGAGCTGTTTTTT,CASSLGLYTGELFF
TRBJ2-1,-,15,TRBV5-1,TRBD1,TGCGCCAGCAGCTACGGGACAGGCTCCTACAATGAGCAGTTCTTC,CASSYGTGSYNEQFF
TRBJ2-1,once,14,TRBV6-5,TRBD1,TGTGCCAGCAGGACCGACAGGGCCTACAATGAGCAGTTCTTC,CASRTDRAYNEQFF
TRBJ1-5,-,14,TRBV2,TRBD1,TGTGCCAGCAGCTACGGACAGGGCGGCCAGCCCCAGCATTTT,CASSYGQGGQPQHF
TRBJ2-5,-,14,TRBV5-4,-,TGTGCCAGCAGCCCTGACAAGTTCCGAGAGACCCAGTACTTC,CASSPDKFRETQYF